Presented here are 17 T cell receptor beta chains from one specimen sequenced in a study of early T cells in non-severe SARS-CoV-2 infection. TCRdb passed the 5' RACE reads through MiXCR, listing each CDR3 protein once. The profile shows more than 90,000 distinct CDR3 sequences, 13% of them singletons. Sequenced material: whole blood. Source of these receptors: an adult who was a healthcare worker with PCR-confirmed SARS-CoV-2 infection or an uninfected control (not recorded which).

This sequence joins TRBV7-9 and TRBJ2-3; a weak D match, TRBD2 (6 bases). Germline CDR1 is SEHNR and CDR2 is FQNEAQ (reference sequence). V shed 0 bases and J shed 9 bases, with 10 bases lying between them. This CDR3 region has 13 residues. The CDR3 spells CASSLAGEVTQYF. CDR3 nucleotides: TGTGCCAGCAGCTTAGCGGGGGAGGTGACGCAGTATTTT.

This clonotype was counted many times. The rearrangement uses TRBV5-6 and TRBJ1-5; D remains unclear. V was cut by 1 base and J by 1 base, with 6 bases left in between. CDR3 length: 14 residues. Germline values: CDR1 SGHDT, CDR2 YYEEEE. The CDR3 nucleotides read TGTGCCAGCAGCTTGTCACGGAGCAATCAGCCCCAGCATTTT. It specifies CASSLSRSNQPQHF.

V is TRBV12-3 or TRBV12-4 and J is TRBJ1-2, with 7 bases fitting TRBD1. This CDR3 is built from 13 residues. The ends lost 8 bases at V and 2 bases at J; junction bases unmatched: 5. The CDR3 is CASGDRVNYGYTF. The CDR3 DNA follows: TGTGCCAGCGGCGACAGGGTCAACTATGGCTACACCTTC.

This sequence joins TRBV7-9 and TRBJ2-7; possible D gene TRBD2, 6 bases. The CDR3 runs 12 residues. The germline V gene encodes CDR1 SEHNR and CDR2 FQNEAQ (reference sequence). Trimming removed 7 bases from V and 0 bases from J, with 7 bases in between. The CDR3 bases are TGTGCCAGCACCGGGAGCTCCTACGAGCAGTACTTC. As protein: CASTGSSYEQYF.

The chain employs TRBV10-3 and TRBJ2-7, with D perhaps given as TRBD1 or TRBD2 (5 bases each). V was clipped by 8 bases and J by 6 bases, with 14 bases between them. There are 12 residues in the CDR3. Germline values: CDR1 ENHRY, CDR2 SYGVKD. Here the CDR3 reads CAIGTSGGEQYF. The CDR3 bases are TGTGCCATCGGTACCTCTGGGGGCGAGCAGTACTTC.

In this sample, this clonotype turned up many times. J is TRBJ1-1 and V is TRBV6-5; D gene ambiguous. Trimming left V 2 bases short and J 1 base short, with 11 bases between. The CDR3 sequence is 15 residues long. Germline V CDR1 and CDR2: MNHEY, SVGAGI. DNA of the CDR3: TGTGCCAGCAGTTACGTCTCCCGGGGGAACACTGAAGCTTTCTTT. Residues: CASSYVSRGNTEAFF.

The CDR3 nucleotides read TGTGCCAGCAGACTGAGGGGGCGTCAGCCCCAGCATTTT. It encodes CASRLRGRQPQHF. The chain joins TRBV28 to TRBJ1-5; TRBD1 matches 7 bases. Germline assignment: CDR1 MDHEN and CDR2 SYDVKM. The CDR3 covers 13 residues. V trimming: 6 bases; J trimming: 6 bases; junction bases outside the gene matches: 5.

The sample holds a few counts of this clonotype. As DNA, the CDR3 is TGTGCCAGCAGCTTATCCCGCTCCTACGAGCAGTACTTC. Encoded protein: CASSLSRSYEQYF. The rearrangement links TRBV7-2 to TRBJ2-7; D is unclear. The germline V gene has CDR1 SGHTA and CDR2 FQGNSA. Trimming shortened V by 2 bases and J by 0 bases, and 5 bases separated the two germline ends. The CDR3 runs to 13 residues.

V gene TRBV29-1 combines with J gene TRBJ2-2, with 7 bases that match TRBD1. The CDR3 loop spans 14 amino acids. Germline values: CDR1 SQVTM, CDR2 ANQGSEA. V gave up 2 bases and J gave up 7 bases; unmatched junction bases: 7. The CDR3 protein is CSVENRGPFGELFF. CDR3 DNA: TGCAGCGTTGAAAACAGGGGCCCATTCGGGGAGCTGTTTTTT.

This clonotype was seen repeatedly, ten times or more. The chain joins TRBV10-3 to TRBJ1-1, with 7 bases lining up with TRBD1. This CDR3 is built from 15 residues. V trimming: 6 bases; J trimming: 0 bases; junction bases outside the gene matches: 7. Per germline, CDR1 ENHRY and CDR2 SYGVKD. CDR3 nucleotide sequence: TGTGCCATCAGCACTGGGGACAGTATGAACACTGAAGCTTTCTTT. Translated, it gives CAISTGDSMNTEAFF.

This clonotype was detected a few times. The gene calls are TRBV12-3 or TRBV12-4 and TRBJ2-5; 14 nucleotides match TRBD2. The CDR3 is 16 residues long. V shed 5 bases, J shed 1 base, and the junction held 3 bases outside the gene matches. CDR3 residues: CASSPGLAGGQETQYF. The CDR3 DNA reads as TGTGCCAGCAGTCCCGGACTAGCGGGGGGCCAAGAGACCCAGTACTTC.

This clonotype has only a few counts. CDR3 nucleotide sequence: TGCAGTGCTGCAGGGGGGGGGATGGACTACGAGCAGTACTTC. It specifies CSAAGGGMDYEQYF. The chain has TRBV20-1 and TRBJ2-7; the D call may be TRBD1 or TRBD2 (7 bases each). The germline CDR1 and CDR2 sequences are DFQATT and SNEGSKA (reference sequence). The CDR3 is made up of 14 amino acids. The germline V and J ends were trimmed by 5 bases and 3 bases, with 17 bases remaining between them.

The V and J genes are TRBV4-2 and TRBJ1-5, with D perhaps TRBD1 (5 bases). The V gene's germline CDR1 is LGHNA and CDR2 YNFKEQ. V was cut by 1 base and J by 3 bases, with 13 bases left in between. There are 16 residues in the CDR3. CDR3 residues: CASSQGGTNFNQPQHF. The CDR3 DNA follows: TGTGCCAGCAGCCAAGGCGGGACTAACTTCAATCAGCCCCAGCATTTT.

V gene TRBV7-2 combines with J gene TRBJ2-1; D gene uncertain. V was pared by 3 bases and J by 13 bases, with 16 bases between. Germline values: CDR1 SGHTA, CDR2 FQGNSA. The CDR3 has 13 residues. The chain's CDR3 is CASSFTGGRPQFF. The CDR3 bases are TGTGCCAGCAGCTTTACGGGCGGTCGGCCCCAGTTCTTC.

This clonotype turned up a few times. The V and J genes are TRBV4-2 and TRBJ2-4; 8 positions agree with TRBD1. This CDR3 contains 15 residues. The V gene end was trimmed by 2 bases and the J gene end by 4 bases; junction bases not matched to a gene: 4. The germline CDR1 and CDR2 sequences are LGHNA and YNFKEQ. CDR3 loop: CASSQSGTGKNIQYF. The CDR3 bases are TGTGCCAGCAGCCAATCCGGGACAGGAAAAAACATTCAGTACTTC.

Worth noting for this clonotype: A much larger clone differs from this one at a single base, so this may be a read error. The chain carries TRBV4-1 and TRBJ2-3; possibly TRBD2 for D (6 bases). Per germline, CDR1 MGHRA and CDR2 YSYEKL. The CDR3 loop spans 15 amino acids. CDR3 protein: CASSQVPVTSSTRYF. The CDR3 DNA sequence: TGCGCCAGCAGCCAAGTTCCGGTCACTAGCAGCACGCGGTATTTT.

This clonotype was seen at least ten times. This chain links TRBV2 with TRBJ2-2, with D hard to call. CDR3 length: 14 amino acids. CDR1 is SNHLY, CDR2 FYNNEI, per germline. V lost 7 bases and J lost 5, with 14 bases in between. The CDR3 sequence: CASKADVSTGELFF. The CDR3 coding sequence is TGTGCCAGCAAAGCAGATGTATCAACCGGGGAGCTGTTTTTT.